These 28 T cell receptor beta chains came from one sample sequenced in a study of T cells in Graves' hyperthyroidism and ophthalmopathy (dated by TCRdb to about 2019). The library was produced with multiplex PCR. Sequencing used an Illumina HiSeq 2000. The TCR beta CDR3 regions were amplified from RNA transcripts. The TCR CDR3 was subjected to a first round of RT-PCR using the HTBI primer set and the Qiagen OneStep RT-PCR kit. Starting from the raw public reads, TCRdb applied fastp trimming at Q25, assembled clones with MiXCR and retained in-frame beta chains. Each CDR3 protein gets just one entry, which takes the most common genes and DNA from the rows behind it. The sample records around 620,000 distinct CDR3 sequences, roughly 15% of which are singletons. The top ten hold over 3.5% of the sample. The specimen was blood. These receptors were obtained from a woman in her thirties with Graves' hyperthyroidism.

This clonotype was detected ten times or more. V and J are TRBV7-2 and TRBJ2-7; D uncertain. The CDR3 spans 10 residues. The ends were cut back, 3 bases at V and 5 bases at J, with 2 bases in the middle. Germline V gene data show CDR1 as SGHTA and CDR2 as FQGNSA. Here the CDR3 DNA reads TGTGCCAGCAGCTTCGACGAGCAGTACTTC. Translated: CASSFDEQYF.

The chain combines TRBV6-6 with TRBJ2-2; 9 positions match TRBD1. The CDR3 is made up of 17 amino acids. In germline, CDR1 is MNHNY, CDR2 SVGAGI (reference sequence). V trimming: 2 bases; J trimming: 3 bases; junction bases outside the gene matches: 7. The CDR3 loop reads CASSYPKDRGDTGELFF. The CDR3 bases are TGTGCCAGCAGTTACCCTAAGGACAGGGGAGACACCGGGGAGCTGTTTTTT.

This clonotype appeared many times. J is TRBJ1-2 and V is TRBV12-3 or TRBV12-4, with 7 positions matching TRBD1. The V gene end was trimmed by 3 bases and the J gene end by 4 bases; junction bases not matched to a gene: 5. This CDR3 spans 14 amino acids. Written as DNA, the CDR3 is TGTGCCAGCAGTTTGGGACAGACACTCTATGGCTACACCTTC. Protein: CASSLGQTLYGYTF.

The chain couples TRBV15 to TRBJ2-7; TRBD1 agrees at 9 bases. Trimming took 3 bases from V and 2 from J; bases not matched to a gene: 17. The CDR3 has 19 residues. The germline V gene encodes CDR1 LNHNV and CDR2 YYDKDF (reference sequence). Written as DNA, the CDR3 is TGTGCCACCAGCAGTCAAAAGCGGGACAGGGCCTCCGGCACCTACGAGCAGTACTTC. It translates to CATSSQKRDRASGTYEQYF.

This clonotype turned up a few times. The CDR3: CASSVDRPTNEKLFF. In DNA form, the CDR3 reads TGTGCCAGCAGCGTCGACAGGCCAACTAATGAAAAACTGTTTTTT. The chain couples TRBV5-5 to TRBJ1-4; D is perhaps TRBD1 (6 bases). The CDR3 sequence is 15 residues long. Deletions cut 4 bases from V and 0 bases from J, with 10 bases between. CDR1 SGHKS and CDR2 YYEKEE come from the germline V gene (reference sequence).

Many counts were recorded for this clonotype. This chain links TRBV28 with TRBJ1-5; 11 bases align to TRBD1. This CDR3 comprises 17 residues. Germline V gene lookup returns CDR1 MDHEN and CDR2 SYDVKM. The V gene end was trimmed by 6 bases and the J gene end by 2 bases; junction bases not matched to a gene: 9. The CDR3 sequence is CASRTRTGGRGNQPQHF. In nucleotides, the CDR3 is TGTGCCAGCAGGACTCGGACAGGGGGCCGGGGCAATCAGCCCCAGCATTTT.

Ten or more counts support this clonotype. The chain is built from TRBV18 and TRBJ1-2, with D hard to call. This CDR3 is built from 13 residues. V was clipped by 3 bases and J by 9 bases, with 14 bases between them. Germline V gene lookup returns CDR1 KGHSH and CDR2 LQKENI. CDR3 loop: CASSPGSGVRYTF. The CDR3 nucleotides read TGTGCCAGCTCACCGGGATCTGGAGTTCGCTACACCTTC.

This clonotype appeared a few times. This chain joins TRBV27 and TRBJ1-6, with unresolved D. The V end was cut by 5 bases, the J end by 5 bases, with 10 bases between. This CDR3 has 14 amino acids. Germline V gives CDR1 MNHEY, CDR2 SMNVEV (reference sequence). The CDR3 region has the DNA TGTGCCAGCAGTGCCCGAAAGAATAATTCACCCCTCCACTTT. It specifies CASSARKNNSPLHF.

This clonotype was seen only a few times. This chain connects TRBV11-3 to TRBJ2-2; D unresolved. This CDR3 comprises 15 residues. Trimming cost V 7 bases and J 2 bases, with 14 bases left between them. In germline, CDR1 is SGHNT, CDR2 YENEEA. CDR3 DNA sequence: TGTGCCAGCAACCGGGCTAGTTCAAACACCGGGGAGCTGTTTTTT. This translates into CASNRASSNTGELFF.

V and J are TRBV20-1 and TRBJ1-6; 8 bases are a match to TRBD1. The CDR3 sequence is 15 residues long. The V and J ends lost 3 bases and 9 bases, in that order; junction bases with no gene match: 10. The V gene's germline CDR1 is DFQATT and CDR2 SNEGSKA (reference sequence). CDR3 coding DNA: TGCAGTGCTAGTCGGGGGGCAGGGGGCTTTTCACCCCTCCACTTT. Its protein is CSASRGAGGFSPLHF.

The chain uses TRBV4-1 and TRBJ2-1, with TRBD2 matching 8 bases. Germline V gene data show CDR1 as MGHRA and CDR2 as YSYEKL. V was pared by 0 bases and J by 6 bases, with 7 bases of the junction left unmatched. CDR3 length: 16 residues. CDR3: CASSQDGAGGLNEQFF. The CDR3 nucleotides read TGCGCCAGCAGCCAAGATGGGGCGGGAGGCCTCAATGAGCAGTTCTTC.

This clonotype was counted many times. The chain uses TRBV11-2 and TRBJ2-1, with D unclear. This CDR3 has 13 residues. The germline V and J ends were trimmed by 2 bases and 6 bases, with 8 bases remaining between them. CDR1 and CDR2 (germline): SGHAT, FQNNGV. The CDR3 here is CASSLLRFNEQFF. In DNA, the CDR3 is TGTGCCAGCAGCTTATTAAGGTTCAATGAGCAGTTCTTC.

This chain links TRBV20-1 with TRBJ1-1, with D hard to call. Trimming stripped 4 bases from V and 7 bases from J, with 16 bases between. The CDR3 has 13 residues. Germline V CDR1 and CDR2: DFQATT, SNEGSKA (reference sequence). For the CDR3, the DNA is TGCAGTGCTAAAGGAACGGCCGTGGTTGAAGCTTTCTTT. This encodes CSAKGTAVVEAFF.

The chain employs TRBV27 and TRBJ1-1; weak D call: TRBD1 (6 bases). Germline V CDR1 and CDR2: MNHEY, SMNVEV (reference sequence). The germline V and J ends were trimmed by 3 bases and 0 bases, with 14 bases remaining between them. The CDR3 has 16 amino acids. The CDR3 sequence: CASSLKGGLLNTEAFF. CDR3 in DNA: TGTGCCAGCAGTTTGAAGGGGGGGCTTTTGAACACTGAAGCTTTCTTT.

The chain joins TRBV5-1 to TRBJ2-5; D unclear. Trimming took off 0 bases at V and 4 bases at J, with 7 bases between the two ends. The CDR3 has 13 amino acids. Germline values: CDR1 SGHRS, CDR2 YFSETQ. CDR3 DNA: TGCGCCAGCAGCTTGGCGGCAGGAGAGACCCAGTACTTC. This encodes CASSLAAGETQYF.

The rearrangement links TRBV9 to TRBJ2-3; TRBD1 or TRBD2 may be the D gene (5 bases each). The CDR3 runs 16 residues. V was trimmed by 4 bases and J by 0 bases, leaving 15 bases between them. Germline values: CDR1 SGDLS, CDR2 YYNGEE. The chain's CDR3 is CASSLEGLRSTDTQYF. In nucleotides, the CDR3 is TGTGCCAGCAGCCTTGAGGGGCTGAGGAGCACAGATACGCAGTATTTT.

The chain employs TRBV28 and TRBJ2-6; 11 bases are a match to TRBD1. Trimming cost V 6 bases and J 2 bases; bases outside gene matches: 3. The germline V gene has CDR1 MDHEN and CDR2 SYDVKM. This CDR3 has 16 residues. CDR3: CASRGQGVPGANVLTF. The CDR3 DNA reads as TGTGCCAGCAGGGGACAGGGGGTACCTGGGGCCAACGTCCTGACTTTC.

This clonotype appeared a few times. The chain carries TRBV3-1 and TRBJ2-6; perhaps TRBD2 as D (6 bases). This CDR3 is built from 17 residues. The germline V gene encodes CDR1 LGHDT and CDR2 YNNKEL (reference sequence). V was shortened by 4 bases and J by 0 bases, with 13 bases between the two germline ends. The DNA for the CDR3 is TGTGCCAGCAGCCCTGGGACTGTTGTCTCTGGGGCCAACGTCCTGACTTTC. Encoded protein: CASSPGTVVSGANVLTF.

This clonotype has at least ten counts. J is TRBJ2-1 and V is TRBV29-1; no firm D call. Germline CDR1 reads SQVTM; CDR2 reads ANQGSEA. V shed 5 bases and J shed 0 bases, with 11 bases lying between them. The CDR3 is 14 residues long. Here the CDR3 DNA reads TGCAGCGTTATGACGAACAGCTCCTACAATGAGCAGTTCTTC. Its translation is CSVMTNSSYNEQFF.

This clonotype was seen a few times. As DNA, the CDR3 is TGTGCCAGTAGCCCCGGGACAGGGATCACTGAAGCTTTCTTT. Translating it yields CASSPGTGITEAFF. V gene TRBV19 combines with J gene TRBJ1-1; 9 nucleotides align to TRBD1. Germline CDR1 reads LNHDA; CDR2 reads SQIVND (reference sequence). CDR3 length: 14 amino acids. The V and J ends lost 6 bases and 4 bases, in that order; junction bases with no gene match: 6.

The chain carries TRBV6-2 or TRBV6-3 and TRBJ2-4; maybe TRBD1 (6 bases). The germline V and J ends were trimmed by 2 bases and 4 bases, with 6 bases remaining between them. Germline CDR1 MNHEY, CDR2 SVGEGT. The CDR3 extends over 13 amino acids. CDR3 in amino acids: CASSYGQKNIQYF. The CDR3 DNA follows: TGTGCCAGCAGTTACGGACAGAAAAACATTCAGTACTTC.

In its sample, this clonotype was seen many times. CDR3: CASIGTGDQPQHF. The CDR3 nucleotides read TGTGCCAGCATTGGTACAGGGGATCAGCCCCAGCATTTT. The chain has TRBV12-3 or TRBV12-4 and TRBJ1-5, with 7 bases matching TRBD1. V dropped 7 bases and J dropped 5; count of bases not matched to a gene: 5. The CDR3 consists of 13 residues.

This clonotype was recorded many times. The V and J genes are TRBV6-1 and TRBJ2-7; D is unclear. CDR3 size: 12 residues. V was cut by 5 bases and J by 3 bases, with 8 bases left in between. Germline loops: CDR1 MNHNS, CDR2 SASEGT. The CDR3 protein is CASSPLSYEQYF. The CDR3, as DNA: TGTGCCAGCAGTCCCCTGAGCTACGAGCAGTACTTC.

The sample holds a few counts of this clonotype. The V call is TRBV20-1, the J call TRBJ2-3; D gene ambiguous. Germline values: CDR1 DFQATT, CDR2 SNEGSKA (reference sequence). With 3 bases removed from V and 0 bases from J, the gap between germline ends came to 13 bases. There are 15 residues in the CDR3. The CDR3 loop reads CSASSPRPSTDTQYF. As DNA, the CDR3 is TGCAGTGCTAGTAGCCCCAGACCGAGCACAGATACGCAGTATTTT.

The CDR3 reads CASSHGTTRVLTF. Written as DNA, the CDR3 is TGTGCCAGCAGCCACGGGACAACCAGGGTCCTGACTTTC. The chain employs TRBV3-1 and TRBJ2-6, with TRBD1 as a possible D gene (6 bases). The CDR3 sequence is 13 residues long. Germline V gene data show CDR1 as LGHDT and CDR2 as YNNKEL (reference sequence). V lost 3 bases to trimming and J lost 13 bases, with 13 bases between them.

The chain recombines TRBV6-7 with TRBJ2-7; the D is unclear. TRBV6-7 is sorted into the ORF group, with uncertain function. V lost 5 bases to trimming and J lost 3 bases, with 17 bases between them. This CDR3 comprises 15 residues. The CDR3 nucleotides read TGTGCCAGCAGTACGTCCTGGCAGTTACTCTACGAGCAGTACTTC. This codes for CASSTSWQLLYEQYF.

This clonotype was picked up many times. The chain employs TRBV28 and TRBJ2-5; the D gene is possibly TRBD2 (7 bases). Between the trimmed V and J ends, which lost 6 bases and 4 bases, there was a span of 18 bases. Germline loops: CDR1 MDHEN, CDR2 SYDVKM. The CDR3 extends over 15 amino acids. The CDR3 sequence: CASSSGGGAPETQYF. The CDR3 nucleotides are TGTGCCAGCAGCTCTGGGGGGGGCGCGCCAGAGACCCAGTACTTC.

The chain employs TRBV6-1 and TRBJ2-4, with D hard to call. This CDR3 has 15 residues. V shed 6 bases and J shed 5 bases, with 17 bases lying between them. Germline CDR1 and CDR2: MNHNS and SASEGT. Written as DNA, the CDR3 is TGTGCCAGCAGAACGGGCCAGGTGCTTGAAAACATTCAGTACTTC. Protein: CASRTGQVLENIQYF.